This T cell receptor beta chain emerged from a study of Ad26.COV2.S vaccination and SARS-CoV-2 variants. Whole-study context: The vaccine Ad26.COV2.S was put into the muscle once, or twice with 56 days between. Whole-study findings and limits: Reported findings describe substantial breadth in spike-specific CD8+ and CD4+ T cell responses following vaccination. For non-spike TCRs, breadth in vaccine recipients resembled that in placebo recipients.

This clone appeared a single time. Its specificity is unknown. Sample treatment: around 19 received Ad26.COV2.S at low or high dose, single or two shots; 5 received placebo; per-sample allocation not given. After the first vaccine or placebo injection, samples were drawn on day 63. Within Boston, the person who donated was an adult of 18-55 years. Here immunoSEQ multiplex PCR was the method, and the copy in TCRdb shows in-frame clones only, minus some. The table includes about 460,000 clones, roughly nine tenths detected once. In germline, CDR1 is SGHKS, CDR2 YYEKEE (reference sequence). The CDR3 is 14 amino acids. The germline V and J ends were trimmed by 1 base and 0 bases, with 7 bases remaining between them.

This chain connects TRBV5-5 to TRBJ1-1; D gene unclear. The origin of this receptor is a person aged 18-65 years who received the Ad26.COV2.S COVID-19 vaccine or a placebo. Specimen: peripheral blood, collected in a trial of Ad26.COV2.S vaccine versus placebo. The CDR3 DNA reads TGTGCCAGCAGCTTGTGGGTCATGAACACTGAAGCTTTCTTT. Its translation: CASSLWVMNTEAFF.